Each of the 15 T cell receptor beta chains below was sequenced from the same sample in a study of T cell changes during pregnancy in multiple sclerosis. This table comes from immunoSEQ multiplex PCR, and its TCRdb copy is limited to in-frame clones, with some not included. The sample includes roughly 39,000 clones, 80% to 95% of them seen just once. Sequencing used CD4+ T cells from peripheral blood mononuclear cells, obtained after pregnancy. Source of these receptors: a female donor in good health, enrolled as a control in a pregnancy study.

The V call is TRBV7-6, the J call TRBJ2-7; D perhaps matches TRBD1 (5 bases). The V and J ends lost 2 bases and 2 bases respectively, with 10 bases between them. From germline, CDR1 is SGHVS and CDR2 FNYEAQ. The CDR3 totals 14 residues. In DNA form, the CDR3 reads TGTGCCAGCAGCTTATTCGCAGGGCCCTACGAGCAGTACTTC. This translates into CASSLFAGPYEQYF.

V is TRBV7-6 and J is TRBJ1-2; tentative D call: TRBD1 (6 bases). The CDR3 has 15 residues. CDR1 SGHVS and CDR2 FNYEAQ come from the germline V gene. Trimming left V 1 base short and J 0 bases short, with 9 bases between. The CDR3, as DNA: TGTGCCAGCAGCTTAGGGGGGCTCACTAACTATGGCTACACCTTC. Translating gives CASSLGGLTNYGYTF.

This clone was picked up one time. This chain connects TRBV11-2 to TRBJ2-3, with a tentative D call TRBD2 (5 bases). Between the trimmed V and J ends, which lost 5 bases and 3 bases, there was a span of 18 bases. The germline gives CDR1 SGHAT, CDR2 FQNNGV. The length of the CDR3 is 16 residues. CDR3 sequence: CASSRGWGSETDTQYF. CDR3 DNA sequence: TGTGCCAGCAGCCGGGGTTGGGGTAGCGAAACAGATACGCAGTATTTT.

The rearrangement uses TRBV4-3 and TRBJ1-5, with D unclear. The CDR3 has 14 amino acids. The V gene's germline CDR1 is LGHNA and CDR2 YSLEER. V was trimmed by 0 bases and J by 6 bases, leaving 9 bases between them. CDR3 DNA: TGCGCCAGCAGCCAAGATTTGGGAGTTCAGCCCCAGCATTTT. Encoded protein: CASSQDLGVQPQHF.

The chain combines TRBV15 with TRBJ2-1; a possible D gene is TRBD2 (7 bases). CDR3 length: 18 residues. Trimming left V 5 bases short and J 3 bases short, with 23 bases between. CDR1 is LNHNV and CDR2 is YYDKDF in the germline V gene (reference sequence). The CDR3 nucleotides read TGTGCCACCAGCCGGACCATTATGGGGAGGGGGAGCTACAATGAGCAGTTCTTC. Its protein product is CATSRTIMGRGSYNEQFF.

CDR3 in DNA: TGTGCCAGCAGTGAAGCCCGGGGGAATGGCTACACCTTC. Its translation: CASSEARGNGYTF. The chain is built from TRBV2 and TRBJ1-2; perhaps TRBD1 as D (5 bases). The CDR3 is made up of 13 amino acids. Between the trimmed V and J ends, which lost 0 bases and 6 bases, there was a span of 8 bases. CDR1 and CDR2 from the germline V gene are SNHLY and FYNNEI.

The chain is built from TRBV5-1 and TRBJ2-7; D possibly corresponds to TRBD1 (7 bases). The germline V gene encodes CDR1 SGHRS and CDR2 YFSETQ. There are 13 residues in the CDR3. V lost 0 bases and J 6 bases, leaving 10 bases between the germline ends. The DNA of the CDR3 is TGCGCCAGCAGCTTGGGACAGGGAGGCGAGCAGTACTTC. As protein: CASSLGQGGEQYF. The whole variable domain, remainder taken from reference TRBV5-1 and TRBJ2-7, is KAGVTQTPRYLIKTRGQQVTLSCSPISGHRSVSWYQQTPGQGLQFLFEYFSETQRNKGNFPGRFSGRQFSNSRSEMNVSTLELGDSALYLCASSLGQGGEQYFGPGTRLTVT.

V and J are TRBV7-8 and TRBJ2-5; perhaps TRBD1 as D (6 bases). V was shortened by 7 bases and J by 5 bases, with 14 bases between the two germline ends. Germline assignment: CDR1 SGHVS and CDR2 FQNEAQ. The CDR3 loop spans 13 amino acids. The chain's CDR3 is CASTMDRRETQYF. The DNA for the CDR3 is TGTGCCAGCACCATGGACAGACGGGAGACCCAGTACTTC.

CDR3 residues: CASSLGGVLANYGYTF. CDR3 sequence (DNA): TGTGCCAGCAGCTTAGGGGGGGTGCTAGCTAACTATGGCTACACCTTC. V is TRBV7-9 and J is TRBJ1-2; D possibly corresponds to TRBD1 (5 bases). Germline V gives CDR1 SEHNR, CDR2 FQNEAQ (reference sequence). The CDR3 sequence is 16 residues long. Between the trimmed V and J ends, which lost 1 base and 0 bases, there was a span of 12 bases.

The chain links TRBV4-3 to TRBJ1-3; a possible D gene is TRBD1 (6 bases). The CDR3 is 15 residues long. The germline V gene has CDR1 LGHNA and CDR2 YSLEER. The V end was cut by 4 bases, the J end by 0 bases, with 10 bases between. CDR3 loop: CASSLGQNSGNTIYF. The DNA for the CDR3 is TGCGCCAGCAGCCTTGGACAGAACTCTGGAAACACCATATATTTT.

The gene calls are TRBV2 and TRBJ2-5; TRBD1 agrees at 10 bases. J was trimmed by 5 bases and V by 3 bases; bases with no gene match: 3. This CDR3 is 14 amino acids long. CDR1 is SNHLY, CDR2 FYNNEI, per germline. Written as DNA, the CDR3 is TGTGCCAGCAGTGACCGGACAGGGGGGGAGACCCAGTACTTC. This encodes CASSDRTGGETQYF.

This clone came up a few times. The chain recombines TRBV10-3 with TRBJ1-1; D not certain. The V end was cut by 1 base, the J end by 2 bases, with 5 bases between. The CDR3 has 13 residues. Looked up from germline, CDR1 is ENHRY and CDR2 is SYGVKD. The CDR3 reads CAISEFVNTEAFF. CDR3 in DNA: TGTGCCATCAGTGAGTTCGTAAACACTGAAGCTTTCTTT.

V gene TRBV6-6 combines with J gene TRBJ2-7; TRBD1 aligns across 7 bases. The trim removed 2 bases at V and 3 bases at J, leaving 7 bases unmatched. Germline CDR1 is MNHNY and CDR2 is SVGAGI (reference sequence). This CDR3 has 15 residues. The CDR3: CASSYQTGQSYEQYF. The CDR3, as DNA: TGTGCCAGCAGTTACCAGACGGGACAGAGCTACGAGCAGTACTTC.

V gene TRBV4-2 combines with J gene TRBJ2-4, with D perhaps TRBD1 (5 bases). CDR3 length: 17 amino acids. With 2 bases removed from V and 0 bases from J, the gap between germline ends came to 14 bases. Germline V gene sequence: CDR1 LGHNA, CDR2 YNFKEQ. CDR3 sequence: CASSQRRQDIAKNIQYF. The CDR3 DNA reads as TGTGCCAGCAGCCAAAGGCGGCAGGACATAGCCAAAAACATTCAGTACTTC.

V gene TRBV11-2 combines with J gene TRBJ1-6; D is possibly TRBD1 (6 bases). The V gene lost 5 bases and the J gene lost 7 bases, with 15 bases spanning the gap. This CDR3 region has 15 residues. Germline lookup yields CDR1 SGHAT and CDR2 FQNNGV. The CDR3 reads CASSRGQGGNSPLHF. As DNA, the CDR3 is TGTGCCAGCAGCCGGGGACAAGGCGGGAATTCACCCCTCCACTTT.